Detailed here is one T cell receptor (beta chain). This record comes from a study of blood T cell repertoires in COVID-19. About the study: The United States, Italy and Spain provided the acute and convalescent COVID-19 samples.

Germline values: CDR1 LNHDA, CDR2 SQIVND (reference sequence). With V trimmed by 1 base and J by 3 bases, 5 bases remained unmatched. The CDR3 extends over 15 amino acids. The authors' processing: Estimated nucleated cell counts came from reference gene primer amplification. The protocol was immunoSEQ multiplex PCR, while the TCRdb copy is restricted to in-frame clones and leaves out a portion. V and J calls plus clone size are reproduced from that table; the DNA served to infer D and trimming. The table lists 140,000 to 150,000 clones, approximately 80% of them singletons, with under 3% in the top ten.

Sequencing was performed on peripheral blood. The TCR was taken from a woman between 40 and 50 years old with active or convalescent COVID-19. V is TRBV19 and J is TRBJ2-7; 8 bases agree with TRBD1. The CDR3 coding sequence is TGTGCCAGTAGTATAGGGTTAGACAGGGGCTACGAGCAGTACTTC. Encoded protein: CASSIGLDRGYEQYF.